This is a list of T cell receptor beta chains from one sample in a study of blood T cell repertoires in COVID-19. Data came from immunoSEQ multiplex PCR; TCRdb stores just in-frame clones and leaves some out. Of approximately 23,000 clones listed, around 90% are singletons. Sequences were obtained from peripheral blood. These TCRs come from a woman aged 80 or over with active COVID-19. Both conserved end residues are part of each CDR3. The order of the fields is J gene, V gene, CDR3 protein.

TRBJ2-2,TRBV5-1,CASMGAANTGELFF
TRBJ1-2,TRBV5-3,CARHGATGERYGYTF
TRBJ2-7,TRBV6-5,CASWGQGSYEQYF
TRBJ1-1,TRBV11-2,CASSLWSWEAFF
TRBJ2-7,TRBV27,CASSLRDRIYEQYF
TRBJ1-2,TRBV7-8,CASSHMGQGNYGYTF
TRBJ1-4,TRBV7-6,CASSLNGQGGSEKLFF
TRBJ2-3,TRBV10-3,CAPGGTPGDTQYF
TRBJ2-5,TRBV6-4,CASSKPGRPQETQYF
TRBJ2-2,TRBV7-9,CASSQQGAGELFF